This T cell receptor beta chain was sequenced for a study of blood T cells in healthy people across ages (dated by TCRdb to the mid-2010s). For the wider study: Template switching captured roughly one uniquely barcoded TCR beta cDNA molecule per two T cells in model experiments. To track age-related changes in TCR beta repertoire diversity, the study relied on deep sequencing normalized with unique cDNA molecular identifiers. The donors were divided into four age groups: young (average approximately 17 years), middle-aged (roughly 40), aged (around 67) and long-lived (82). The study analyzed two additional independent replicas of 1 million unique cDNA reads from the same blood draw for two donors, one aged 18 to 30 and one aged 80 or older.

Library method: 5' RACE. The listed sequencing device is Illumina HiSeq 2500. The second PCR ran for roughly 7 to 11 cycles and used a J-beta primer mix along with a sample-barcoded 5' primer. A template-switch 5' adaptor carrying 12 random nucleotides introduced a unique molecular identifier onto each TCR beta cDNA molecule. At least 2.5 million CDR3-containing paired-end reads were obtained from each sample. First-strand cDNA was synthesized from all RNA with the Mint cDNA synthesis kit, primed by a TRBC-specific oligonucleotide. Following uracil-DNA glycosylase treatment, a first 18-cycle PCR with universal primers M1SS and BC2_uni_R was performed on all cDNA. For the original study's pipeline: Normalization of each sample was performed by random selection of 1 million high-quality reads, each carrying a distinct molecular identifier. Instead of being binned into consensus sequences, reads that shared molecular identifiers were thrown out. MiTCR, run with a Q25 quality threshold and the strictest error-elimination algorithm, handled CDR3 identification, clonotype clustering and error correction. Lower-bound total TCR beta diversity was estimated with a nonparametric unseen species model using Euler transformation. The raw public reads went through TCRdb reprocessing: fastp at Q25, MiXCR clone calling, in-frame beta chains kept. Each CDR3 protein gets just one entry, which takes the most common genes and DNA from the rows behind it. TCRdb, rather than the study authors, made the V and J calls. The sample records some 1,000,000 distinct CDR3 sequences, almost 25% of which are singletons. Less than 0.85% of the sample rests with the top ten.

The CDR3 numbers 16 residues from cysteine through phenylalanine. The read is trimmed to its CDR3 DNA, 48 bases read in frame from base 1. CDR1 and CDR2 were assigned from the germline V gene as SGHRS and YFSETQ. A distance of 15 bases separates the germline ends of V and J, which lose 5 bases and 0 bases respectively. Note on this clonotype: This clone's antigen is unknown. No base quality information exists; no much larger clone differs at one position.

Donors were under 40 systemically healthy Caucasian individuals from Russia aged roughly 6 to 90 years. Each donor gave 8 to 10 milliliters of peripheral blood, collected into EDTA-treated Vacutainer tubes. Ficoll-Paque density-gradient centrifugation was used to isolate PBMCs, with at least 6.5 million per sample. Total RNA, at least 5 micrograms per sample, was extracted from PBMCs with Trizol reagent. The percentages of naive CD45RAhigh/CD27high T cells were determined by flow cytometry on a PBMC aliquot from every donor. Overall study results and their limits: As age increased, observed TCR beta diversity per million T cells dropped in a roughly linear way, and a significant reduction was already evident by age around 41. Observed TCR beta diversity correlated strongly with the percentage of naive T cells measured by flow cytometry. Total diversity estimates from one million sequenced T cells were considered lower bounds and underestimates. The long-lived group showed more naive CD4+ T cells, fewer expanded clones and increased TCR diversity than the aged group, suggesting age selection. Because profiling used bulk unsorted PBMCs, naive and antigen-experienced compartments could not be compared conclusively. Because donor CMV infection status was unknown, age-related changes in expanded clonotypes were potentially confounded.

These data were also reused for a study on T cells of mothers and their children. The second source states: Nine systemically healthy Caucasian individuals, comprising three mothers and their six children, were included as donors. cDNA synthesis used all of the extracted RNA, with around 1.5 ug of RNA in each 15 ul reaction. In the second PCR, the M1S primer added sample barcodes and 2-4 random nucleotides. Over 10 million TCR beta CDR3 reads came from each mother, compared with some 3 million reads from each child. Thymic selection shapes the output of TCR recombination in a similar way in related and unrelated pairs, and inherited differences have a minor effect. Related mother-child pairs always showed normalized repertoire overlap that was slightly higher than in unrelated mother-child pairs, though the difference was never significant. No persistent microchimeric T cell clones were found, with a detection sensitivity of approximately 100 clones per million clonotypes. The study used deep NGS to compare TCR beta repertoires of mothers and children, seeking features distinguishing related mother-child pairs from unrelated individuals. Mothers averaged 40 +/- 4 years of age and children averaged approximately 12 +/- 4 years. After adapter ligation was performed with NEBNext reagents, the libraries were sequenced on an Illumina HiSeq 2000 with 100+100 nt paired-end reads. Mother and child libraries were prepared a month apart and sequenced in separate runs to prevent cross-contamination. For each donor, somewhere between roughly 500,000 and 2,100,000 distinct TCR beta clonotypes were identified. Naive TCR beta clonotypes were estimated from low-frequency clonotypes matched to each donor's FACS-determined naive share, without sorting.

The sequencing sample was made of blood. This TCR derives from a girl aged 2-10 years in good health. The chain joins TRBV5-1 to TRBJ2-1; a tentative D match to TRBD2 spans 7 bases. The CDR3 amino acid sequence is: CASSFRGGGSYNEQFF. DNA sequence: TGCGCCAGCAGTTTCAGGGGAGGGGGCTCCTACAATGAGCAGTTCTTC.